Below, 2 T cell receptor beta chains from the same sample are listed, as sequenced in a study of neurological immune-mediated disorders. TCRdb called the 5' RACE reads again in MiXCR, with one record for every CDR3 protein. Seen here are some 16,000 distinct CDR3 sequences, about 9% observed once, and the top ten hold roughly 45%. The specimen sequenced was CD8+ T cells from blood. Receptor source: a man in his forties or fifties in good health.

At least ten counts were recorded for this clonotype. The rearrangement uses TRBV28 and TRBJ2-3, with D tentatively TRBD1 or TRBD2 (5 bases each). Germline-derived CDR1 and CDR2 are MDHEN and SYDVKM. V dropped 5 bases and J dropped 1 base, with 16 bases sitting between them. The CDR3 spans 16 residues. Written as DNA, the CDR3 is TGTGCCAGCAGTGGGACCCTTAGTCCCGGCACAGATACGCAGTATTTT. This gives the protein CASSGTLSPGTDTQYF.

The table lists this clonotype with many counts. This rearrangement joins TRBV7-9 to TRBJ2-7, with TRBD1 identical over 8 bases. The CDR3 runs to 14 residues. V trimming: 5 bases; J trimming: 12 bases; junction bases outside the gene matches: 15. CDR1 is SEHNR, CDR2 FQNEAQ, per germline (reference sequence). CDR3 protein: CASSNDRGRGLLYF. CDR3 in DNA: TGTGCCAGCAGCAACGACAGGGGAAGAGGCTTGCTGTACTTC.